This T cell receptor (beta chain) came from a study of blood T cells in healthy people across ages. A J-beta primer mix and a sample-barcoded 5' primer were used in a second PCR of about 7 to 12 cycles. TCRdb reprocessed the 5' RACE reads via MiXCR and lists one record per CDR3 protein. The sample records approximately 700,000 distinct CDR3 sequences, 32% being singletons. The sequence was obtained from a woman of 80 years or more in good health. Sequenced sample: blood.

The CDR3 DNA reads TGTGCCAGCAGTGGGACTGGTGGGGGGATAGGCTATGAGCAGTTCTTC. It yields the protein CASSGTGGGIGYEQFF. J is TRBJ2-1 and V is TRBV12-3 or TRBV12-4, with a possible D match to TRBD2 (6 bases). The CDR3 spans 16 residues. The V gene lost 5 bases and the J gene lost 8 bases, with 22 bases spanning the gap.